This T cell receptor beta chain was captured in a study of CD8+ T cells in alopecia areata. Study in general: The percentage of affected scalp area served as the score of severity for treated patients.

The CDR3 runs to 12 residues. Germline-derived CDR1 and CDR2 are SNHLY and FYNNEI. V gave up 7 bases and J gave up 5 bases, with 12 bases separating them. General observations from the study: Many expanded lesional clones persisted in scalp and blood during tofacitinib. Greater clonality was observed in lesional scalp samples, especially alopecia totalis/universalis, versus normal scalp. Both scalp clonality and the expanded CD8+ clones among the top 100 showed a significant decrease with tofacitinib.

A word on this clone: Its antigen is still unknown.

Extracted RNA was reverse transcribed into cDNA, the sequencing template. The table came from immunoSEQ multiplex PCR; TCRdb's copy has only in-frame clones and leaves some out. This table holds about 210,000 clones, about 58% found once. Treatment here: oral pan-JAK inhibitor, 5-10 mg twice daily. Sequenced material: CD4+ T cells sorted from blood, taken at week 4, from a patient treated with tofacitinib. This sequence originates from a human donor with alopecia areata. The rearrangement joins TRBV2 to TRBJ2-7, with D maybe TRBD2 (5 bases). For the CDR3, the DNA is TGTGCCAGCACATGGCTAGCCCACGAGCAGTACTTC. It codes for CASTWLAHEQYF.